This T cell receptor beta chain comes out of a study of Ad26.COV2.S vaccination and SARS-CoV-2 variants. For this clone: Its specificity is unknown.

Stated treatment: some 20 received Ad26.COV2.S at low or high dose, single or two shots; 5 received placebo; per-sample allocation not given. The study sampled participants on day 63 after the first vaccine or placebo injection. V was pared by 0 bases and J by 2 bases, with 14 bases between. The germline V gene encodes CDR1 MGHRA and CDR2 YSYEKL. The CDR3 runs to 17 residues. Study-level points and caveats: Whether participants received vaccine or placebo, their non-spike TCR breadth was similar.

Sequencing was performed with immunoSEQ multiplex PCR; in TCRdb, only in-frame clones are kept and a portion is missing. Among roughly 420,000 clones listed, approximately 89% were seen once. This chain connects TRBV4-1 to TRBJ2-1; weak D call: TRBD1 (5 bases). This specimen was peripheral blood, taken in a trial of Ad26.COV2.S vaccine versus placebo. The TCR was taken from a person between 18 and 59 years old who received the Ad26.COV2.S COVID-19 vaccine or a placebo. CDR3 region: CASSQDQRGPPYNEQFF. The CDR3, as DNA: TGCGCCAGCAGCCAAGATCAAAGGGGTCCCCCCTACAATGAGCAGTTCTTC.